This T cell receptor beta chain derives from a study of cytomegalovirus exposure and HLA in healthy donors. General study results and limits: As was reported, the HLA-A and HLA-B alleles of most subjects were accurately predicted from TCR beta sequences.

This CDR3 is built from 15 residues. Germline assignment: CDR1 MNHNS and CDR2 SASEGT. Trimming stripped 2 bases from V and 8 bases from J, with 15 bases between. Use of 60 Vbeta and 13 Jbeta primers characterized the PCR. Data came from immunoSEQ multiplex PCR; TCRdb stores just in-frame clones and leaves some out. The table records 30,000 to 40,000 clones, more than 90% of them present only once. On this clone: What it binds is unknown.

Sequenced: PBMCs. The chain links TRBV6-1 to TRBJ1-4, with unresolved D. The receptor was derived from a woman under 30 in good health and CMV-seronegative. The CDR3 sequence: CASSEWAPRKEKLFF. Written as DNA, the CDR3 is TGTGCCAGCAGTGAATGGGCCCCAAGGAAGGAAAAACTGTTTTTT.